Below, 17 T cell receptor beta chains from the same sample are listed, as sequenced in a study of blood T cell repertoires in COVID-19 (TCRdb year 2020). The receptor library was made with the immunoSEQ multiplex PCR assay. TCRdb retrieved this table from immuneACCESS and kept in-frame rearrangements only. Not all clones are present; in checked studies, unresolved V genes account for under half, and no reason is known for the remainder. The sample contains 150,000 or so clones, about 86% of them found a single time. The ten largest clones add up to roughly 8.6% of the sample. Source material: peripheral blood. The source is a man between 60 and 75 years old with acute or convalescent COVID-19.

The chain employs TRBV19 and TRBJ2-1; 10 positions match TRBD2. The CDR3 extends over 15 amino acids. The V and J ends lost 5 bases and 6 bases, in that order; junction bases with no gene match: 7. CDR1 is LNHDA and CDR2 is SQIVND in the germline V gene (reference sequence). The CDR3 bases are TGTGCCAGTAGTTCGGGTAGCGGGGGGACCAATGAGCAGTTCTTC. This sequence encodes CASSSGSGGTNEQFF.

A few counts support this clone. The V call is TRBV7-2, the J call TRBJ1-6; 7 positions agree with TRBD1. The CDR3 runs to 16 residues. The germline V gene encodes CDR1 SGHTA and CDR2 FQGNSA. Trimming cost V 5 bases and J 0 bases; bases outside gene matches: 4. The CDR3 nucleotides read TGTGCCAGCAGCCTCCGGGACAGCTCCTATAATTCACCCCTCCACTTT. Protein: CASSLRDSSYNSPLHF.

In DNA, the CDR3 is TGTGCCTGGAAGCCAGGGGGCGCGACAGATACGCAGTATTTT. Encoded protein: CAWKPGGATDTQYF. The chain combines TRBV30 with TRBJ2-3; TRBD1 agrees at 8 bases. The CDR3 has 14 amino acids. With 4 bases clipped from V and 3 bases from J, the junction kept 6 bases outside the gene matches. Looked up from germline, CDR1 is GTSNPN and CDR2 is SVGIG (reference sequence).

The chain couples TRBV27 to TRBJ1-3; 7 bases are shared with TRBD1. The CDR3 runs to 15 residues. Germline V gene sequence: CDR1 MNHEY, CDR2 SMNVEV (reference sequence). V was pared by 8 bases and J by 0 bases, with 7 bases of the junction left unmatched. The CDR3 bases are TGTGCCAGCCAACGGGCAGGGGGCTCTGGAAACACCATATATTTT. Its translation is CASQRAGGSGNTIYF.

The chain links TRBV5-1 to TRBJ1-2; 12 bases match TRBD1. V lost 4 bases, J lost 3 bases, and 4 bases stayed unmatched. CDR3 length: 15 amino acids. Germline CDR1 reads SGHRS; CDR2 reads YFSETQ. In nucleotides, the CDR3 is TGCGCCAGCAGCGGTGGGACAGGGGGCGACTATGGCTACACCTTC. It is translated as CASSGGTGGDYGYTF.

CDR3 nucleotide sequence: TGTGCCAGCAGCTTACAGGTTAGCGGCAATCAGCCCCAGCATTTT. Amino acids: CASSLQVSGNQPQHF. The chain uses TRBV7-2 and TRBJ1-5; D is unresolved. Per the germline V gene, CDR1 is SGHTA and CDR2 is FQGNSA. The CDR3 has 15 residues. V lost 2 bases, J lost 2 bases, and 10 bases lay in between.

The genes are TRBV21-1 and TRBJ1-1. TRBV21-1 has pseudogene status. The CDR3 spans 16 residues. CDR3 region: CASSKVGGTPGTEAFF. The CDR3 DNA is TGTGCCAGCAGCAAAGTGGGCGGGACCCCCGGGACTGAAGCTTTCTTT.

This sequence joins TRBV19 and TRBJ2-7, with TRBD1 identical over 8 bases. The CDR3 runs to 13 residues. CDR1 is LNHDA and CDR2 is SQIVND in the germline V gene (reference sequence). V lost 6 bases and J lost 4; bases outside the gene matches: 5. The CDR3 DNA reads TGTGCCAGTAGCCCAGACAGGGGATACGAGCAGTACTTC. Its protein product is CASSPDRGYEQYF. Drawing the rest from reference TRBV19 and TRBJ2-7, the complete variable domain is DGGITQSPKYLFRKEGQNVTLSCEQNLNHDAMYWYRQDPGQGLRLIYYSQIVNDFQKGDIAEGYSVSREKKESFPLTVTSAQKNPTAFYLCASSPDRGYEQYFGPGTRLTVT.

This chain links TRBV7-8 with TRBJ2-7; D perhaps matches TRBD2 (5 bases). CDR1 is SGHVS and CDR2 is FQNEAQ in the germline V gene. V lost 2 bases and J lost 5, with 16 bases in between. The CDR3 runs to 15 residues. CDR3 in amino acids: CASSLTGLRGDEQYF. The CDR3 coding sequence is TGTGCCAGCAGCTTAACGGGCCTCCGGGGAGACGAGCAGTACTTC.

The chain recombines TRBV21-1 with TRBJ2-7; the table's D gene call, TRBD2, was not cross checked with the DNA. TRBV21-1 is a known pseudogene. The CDR3 is made up of 13 amino acids. DNA for the CDR3: TGTGCCATCTGGGGGACTAGCGTCTACGAGCAGTACTTC. Its translation is CAIWGTSVYEQYF.

The rearrangement links TRBV15 to TRBJ2-1; TRBD1 might be the D (6 bases). From germline, CDR1 is LNHNV and CDR2 YYDKDF (reference sequence). The germline V and J ends were trimmed by 3 bases and 0 bases, with 9 bases remaining between them. The CDR3 is made up of 15 amino acids. This CDR3 is CATSSRDNSYNEQFF. The CDR3 DNA reads TGTGCCACCAGCAGCCGGGACAACTCCTACAATGAGCAGTTCTTC.

The V gene is TRBV5-6, the J gene TRBJ1-5; weak D call: TRBD1 (5 bases). Germline values: CDR1 SGHDT, CDR2 YYEEEE. This CDR3 region has 15 residues. Between the trimmed V and J ends, which lost 1 base and 6 bases, there was a span of 14 bases. This CDR3 reads CASSLRQGESQPQHF. As DNA, the CDR3 is TGTGCCAGCAGCTTGCGGCAGGGCGAGAGTCAGCCCCAGCATTTT.

V gene TRBV27 combines with J gene TRBJ2-6, with D possibly being TRBD1 (6 bases). From germline, CDR1 is MNHEY and CDR2 SMNVEV (reference sequence). The V and J ends lost 4 bases and 0 bases respectively, with 28 bases between them. This CDR3 comprises 22 residues. Here the CDR3 DNA reads TGTGCCAGCAGTTCCGTTGAGGGGAGAAAAGCAGAGGGGGACTCTGGGGCCAACGTCCTGACTTTC. Its translation is CASSSVEGRKAEGDSGANVLTF.

This clone has just a few counts. The rearrangement joins TRBV24-1 to TRBJ2-2, with 8 bases aligning to TRBD1. The CDR3 is 17 residues long. Trimming removed 3 bases from V and 1 base from J; junction bases left unmatched: 6. Germline values: CDR1 KGHDR, CDR2 SFDVKD. CDR3 sequence reads: CATSDAHGTGNTGELFF. CDR3 nucleotides: TGTGCCACCAGTGATGCCCACGGGACAGGGAACACCGGGGAGCTGTTTTTT.

The chain couples TRBV11-2 to TRBJ2-4; TRBD1 is a possible D gene (6 bases). Per the germline V gene, CDR1 is SGHAT and CDR2 is FQNNGV. This CDR3 is built from 15 residues. V was shortened by 3 bases and J by 2 bases, with 11 bases between the two germline ends. The CDR3 DNA reads as TGTGCCAGCAGCTTTGTGGGGACAACCAAAAACATTCAGTACTTC. Translated: CASSFVGTTKNIQYF.

The chain links TRBV7-2 to TRBJ2-3; 14 positions agree with TRBD2. Germline CDR1 and CDR2: SGHTA and FQGNSA. The CDR3 runs to 19 residues. J gave up 4 bases and V 2 bases, and 11 bases lay outside the gene matches. The CDR3 nucleotides are TGTGCCAGCAGCTTAAACTCCCCCCCGGGACTAGCGGGAGCAGATACGCAGTATTTT. Translated: CASSLNSPPGLAGADTQYF.

The chain is built from TRBV10-1 and TRBJ2-2; D is undetermined. Trimming removed 2 bases from V and 3 bases from J, with 7 bases in between. Per germline, CDR1 WNHNN and CDR2 SYGVQD (reference sequence). The CDR3 runs to 14 residues. The CDR3 loop reads CASSEQLYTGELFF. Written as DNA, the CDR3 is TGCGCCAGCAGTGAGCAACTATACACCGGGGAGCTGTTTTTT.